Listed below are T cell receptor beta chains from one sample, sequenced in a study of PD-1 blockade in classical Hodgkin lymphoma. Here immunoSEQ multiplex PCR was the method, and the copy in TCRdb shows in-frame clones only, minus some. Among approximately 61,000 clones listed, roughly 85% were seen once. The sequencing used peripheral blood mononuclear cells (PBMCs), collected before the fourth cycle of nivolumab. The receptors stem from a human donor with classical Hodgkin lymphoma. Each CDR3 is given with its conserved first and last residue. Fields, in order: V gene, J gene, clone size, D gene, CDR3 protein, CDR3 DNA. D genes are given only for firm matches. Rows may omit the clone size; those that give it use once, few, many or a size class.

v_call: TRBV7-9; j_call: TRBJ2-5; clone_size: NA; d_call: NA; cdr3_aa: CASSSGFTETQYF; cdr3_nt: TGTGCCAGCAGCTCTGGTTTCACTGAGACCCAGTACTTC
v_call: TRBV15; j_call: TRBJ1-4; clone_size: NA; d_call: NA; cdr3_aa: CATSRDRGFNEKLFF; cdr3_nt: TGTGCCACCAGCAGAGATAGAGGGTTTAATGAAAAACTGTTTTTT
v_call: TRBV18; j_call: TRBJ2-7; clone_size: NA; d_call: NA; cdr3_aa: CASSTVSYEQYF; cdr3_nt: TGTGCCAGCTCTACTGTCTCCTACGAGCAGTACTTC
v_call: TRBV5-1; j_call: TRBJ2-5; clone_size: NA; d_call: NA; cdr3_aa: CASSLAEETQYF; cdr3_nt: TGCGCCAGCAGCTTGGCGGAGGAGACCCAGTACTTC
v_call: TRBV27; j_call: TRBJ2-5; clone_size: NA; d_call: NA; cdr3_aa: CASSFRERQETQYF; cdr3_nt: TGTGCCAGCAGTTTTAGGGAGAGGCAAGAGACCCAGTACTTC
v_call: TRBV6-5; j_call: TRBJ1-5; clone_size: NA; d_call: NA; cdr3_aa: CASSHPEQPQHF; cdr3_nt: TGTGCCAGCAGCCACCCCGAACAGCCCCAGCATTTT
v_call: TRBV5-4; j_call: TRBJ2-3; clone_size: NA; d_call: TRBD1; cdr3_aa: CASSLTGGGDTQYF; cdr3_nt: TGTGCCAGCAGCTTAACAGGGGGTGGAGATACGCAGTATTTT
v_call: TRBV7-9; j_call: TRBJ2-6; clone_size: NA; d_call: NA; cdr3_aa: CASSSASGANVLTF; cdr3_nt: TGTGCCAGCAGCTCGGCCTCTGGGGCCAACGTCCTGACTTTC
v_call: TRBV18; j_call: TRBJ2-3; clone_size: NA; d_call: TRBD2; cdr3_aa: CASSPRGAGGQDTQYF; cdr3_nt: TGTGCCAGCTCACCACGGGGAGCGGGGGGCCAGGATACGCAGTATTTT
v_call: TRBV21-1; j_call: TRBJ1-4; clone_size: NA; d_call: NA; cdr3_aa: CASSKGAGAADEKLFF; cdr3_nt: TGTGCCAGCAGCAAAGGCGCGGGGGCGGCGGATGAAAAACTGTTTTTT
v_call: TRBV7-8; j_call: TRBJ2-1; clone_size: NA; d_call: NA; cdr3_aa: CASIETPWTGDYNEQFF; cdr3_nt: TGTGCCAGCATCGAGACCCCCTGGACGGGAGACTACAATGAGCAGTTCTTC
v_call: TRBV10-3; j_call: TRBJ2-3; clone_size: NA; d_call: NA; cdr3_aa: CAISGGRDLRPDTQYF; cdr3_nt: TGTGCCATCAGTGGGGGCCGGGACCTGAGGCCAGATACGCAGTATTTT
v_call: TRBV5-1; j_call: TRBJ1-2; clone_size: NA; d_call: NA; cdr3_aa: CASSLEGGGYGYTF; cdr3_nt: TGCGCCAGCAGCTTGGAAGGGGGAGGCTATGGCTACACCTTC
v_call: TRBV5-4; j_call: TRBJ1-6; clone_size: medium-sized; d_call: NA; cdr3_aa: CASSVDSRDSSPLHF; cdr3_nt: TGTGCCAGCAGCGTCGACAGCAGGGATAGTTCACCCCTCCACTTT
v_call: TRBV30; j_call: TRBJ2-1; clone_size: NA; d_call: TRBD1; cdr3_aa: CAGDRVDYNEQFF; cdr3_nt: TGTGCCGGTGACAGGGTAGACTACAATGAGCAGTTCTTC
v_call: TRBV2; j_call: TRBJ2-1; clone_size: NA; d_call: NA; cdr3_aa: CASWGAGISYNEQFF; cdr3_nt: TGTGCCAGCTGGGGGGCGGGCATCTCGTACAATGAGCAGTTCTTC
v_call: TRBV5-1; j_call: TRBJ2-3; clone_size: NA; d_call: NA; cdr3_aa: CASGTRGTDTQYF; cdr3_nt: TGCGCCAGCGGAACCAGGGGCACAGATACGCAGTATTTT
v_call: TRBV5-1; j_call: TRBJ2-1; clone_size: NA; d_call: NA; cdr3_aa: CASSFNYNEQFF; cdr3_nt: TGCGCCAGCAGCTTTAATTACAATGAGCAGTTCTTC
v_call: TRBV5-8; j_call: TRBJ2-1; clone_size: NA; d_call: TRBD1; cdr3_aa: CASSFTDRGPYNEQFF; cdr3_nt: TGTGCCAGCAGCTTTACGGACAGGGGCCCCTACAATGAGCAGTTCTTC
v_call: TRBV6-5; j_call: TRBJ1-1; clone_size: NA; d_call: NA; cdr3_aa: CASSLRGWNTEAFF; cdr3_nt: TGTGCCAGCAGTTTGAGGGGCTGGAACACTGAAGCTTTCTTT
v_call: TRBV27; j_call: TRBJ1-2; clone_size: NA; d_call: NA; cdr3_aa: CASSLTENYGYTF; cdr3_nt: TGTGCCAGCAGTTTGACAGAGAACTATGGCTACACCTTC
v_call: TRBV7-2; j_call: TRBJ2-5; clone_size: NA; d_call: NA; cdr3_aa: CASSPAVETQYF; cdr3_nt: TGTGCCAGCAGCCCCGCTGTAGAGACCCAGTACTTC